The 26 T cell receptor beta chains presented below share a single source sample, sequenced in a study of control samples from healthy donors and cancer patients. Data came from immunoSEQ multiplex PCR; TCRdb stores just in-frame clones and leaves some out. The table has some 82,000 clones, around 80% seen once. Sample: PBMCs. Source of these receptors: a man aged 55 to 69 with head and neck cancer.

This chain connects TRBV5-4 to TRBJ2-7; D is tentatively TRBD1 or TRBD2 (5 bases each). The CDR3 contains 13 residues. V shed 4 bases and J shed 9 bases, with 17 bases lying between them. Per the germline V gene, CDR1 is SGHNT and CDR2 is YYREEE (reference sequence). As DNA, the CDR3 is TGTGCCAGCAGCCCGAGGGGAGCTCTAAGGCAGTACTTC. Residues: CASSPRGALRQYF.

The genes are TRBV5-1 and TRBJ1-1; D is uncertain. The CDR3 sequence is 13 residues long. Between the trimmed V and J ends, which lost 8 bases and 4 bases, there was a span of 15 bases. The germline V gene has CDR1 SGHRS and CDR2 YFSETQ. The CDR3: CASSAPRSTEAFF. CDR3 nucleotide sequence: TGCGCCAGTTCAGCGCCGAGGTCCACTGAAGCTTTCTTT.

The J gene is TRBJ1-4, the V gene TRBV15; the match to TRBD1 covers 7 bases. The CDR3 has 13 residues. Germline CDR1 is LNHNV and CDR2 is YYDKDF (reference sequence). The J segment lost 5 bases and the V segment lost 5 bases, leaving 2 bases of the junction unmatched. CDR3 in DNA: TGTGCCACCAGCGGGACAGTGAATGAAAAACTGTTTTTT. This codes for CATSGTVNEKLFF.

J is TRBJ2-1 and V is TRBV11-2; D perhaps matches TRBD2 (6 bases). The V end lost 0 bases, the J end lost 2 bases, and 14 bases lay between the germline ends. The CDR3 is made up of 17 amino acids. Germline V CDR1 and CDR2: SGHAT, FQNNGV. The CDR3, as DNA: TGTGCCAGCAGCTTAGAGAATGGAGGGTTGCCCTACAATGAGCAGTTCTTC. Translating it yields CASSLENGGLPYNEQFF.

V gene TRBV2 combines with J gene TRBJ2-2, with D unclear. Trimming shortened V by 5 bases and J by 0 bases, and 16 bases separated the two germline ends. The CDR3 has 17 residues. Germline V gene sequence: CDR1 SNHLY, CDR2 FYNNEI. This CDR3 reads CASSIRLASANTGELFF. The CDR3 nucleotides read TGTGCCAGCAGTATACGACTTGCCTCCGCGAACACCGGGGAGCTGTTTTTT.

The chain recombines TRBV30 with TRBJ1-5; TRBD1 matches at 8 bases. Unmatched junction bases numbered 9, after V lost 1 base and J lost 4 bases. Germline-derived CDR1 and CDR2 are GTSNPN and SVGIG (reference sequence). This CDR3 has 16 amino acids. Written as DNA, the CDR3 is TGTGCCTGGAGTGGGCTGGGTTACAGGGGGAATCAGCCCCAGCATTTT. Its translation is CAWSGLGYRGNQPQHF.

V gene TRBV12-3 or TRBV12-4 combines with J gene TRBJ1-1; D call uncertain. There are 13 residues in the CDR3. Trimming removed 6 bases at V and 4 bases at J, with 12 bases between. This chain's CDR3 is CASSLAETTEAFF. In DNA form, the CDR3 reads TGTGCCAGCAGCCTTGCGGAAACCACTGAAGCTTTCTTT.

This chain links TRBV7-9 with TRBJ2-3; TRBD2 is a possible D gene (6 bases). Germline CDR1 SEHNR, CDR2 FQNEAQ (reference sequence). This CDR3 has 15 amino acids. V was shortened by 1 base and J by 6 bases, with 14 bases between the two germline ends. The CDR3 DNA follows: TGTGCCAGCAGCTTAGGGAGGGTTCTCCTGGATACGCAGTATTTT. This codes for CASSLGRVLLDTQYF. Full variable domain (remainder filled in from reference TRBV7-9 and TRBJ2-3): DTGVSQNPRHKITKRGQNVTFRCDPISEHNRLYWYRQTLGQGPEFLTYFQNEAQLEKSRLLSDRFSAERPKGSFSTLEIQRTEQGDSAMYLCASSLGRVLLDTQYFGPGTRLTVL.

A single count supports this clone. This rearrangement joins TRBV10-3 to TRBJ1-1; a weak D match, TRBD1 (6 bases). The CDR3 contains 14 residues. CDR1 and CDR2 (germline): ENHRY, SYGVKD. V lost 6 bases, J lost 5 bases, and 16 bases lay in between. The DNA of the CDR3 is TGTGCCATCAGGAGGGGGGATATAAGTACTGAAGCTTTCTTT. This gives the protein CAIRRGDISTEAFF.

The chain recombines TRBV6-6 with TRBJ1-6; 9 bases map to TRBD1. The CDR3 is 15 amino acids. V was clipped by 6 bases and J by 9 bases; unmatched bases: 9. The germline V gene has CDR1 MNHNY and CDR2 SVGAGI (reference sequence). For the CDR3, the DNA is TGTGCCAGCAGGACTACAGGGGGCCAGAGTTCACCCCTCCACTTT. Its translation is CASRTTGGQSSPLHF.

The chain employs TRBV7-9 and TRBJ1-5, with D unresolved. V gave up 2 bases and J gave up 5 bases, with 10 bases separating them. Germline CDR1 SEHNR, CDR2 FQNEAQ (reference sequence). There are 14 residues in the CDR3. CDR3 region: CASSLSSDHQPQHF. In DNA, the CDR3 is TGTGCCAGCAGCTTATCCAGCGACCATCAGCCCCAGCATTTT.

This clone was detected only once. The chain uses TRBV15 and TRBJ2-5; 10 bases fit TRBD2. Germline-derived CDR1 and CDR2 are LNHNV and YYDKDF (reference sequence). This CDR3 contains 15 residues. The trim removed 3 bases at V and 3 bases at J, leaving 4 bases unmatched. The chain's CDR3 is CATSSGLADEETQYF. As DNA, the CDR3 is TGTGCCACCAGCAGTGGACTAGCGGATGAAGAGACCCAGTACTTC.

This chain connects TRBV4-2 to TRBJ2-3; 7 nucleotides align to TRBD2. Looked up from germline, CDR1 is LGHNA and CDR2 is YNFKEQ. V lost 0 bases to trimming and J lost 1 base; unmatched junction nucleotides: 7. The CDR3 contains 17 residues. The CDR3 coding sequence is TGTGCCAGCAGCCAAGATGCGGGAGTGACTGGCACAGATACGCAGTATTTT. Its protein product is CASSQDAGVTGTDTQYF.

This clone came up a few times. V is TRBV5-1 and J is TRBJ2-2, with D possibly TRBD1 on 6 matching bases. Germline lookup yields CDR1 SGHRS and CDR2 YFSETQ. This CDR3 region has 16 residues. V was shortened by 4 bases and J by 5 bases, with 18 bases between the two germline ends. The CDR3 bases are TGCGCCAGCAGCCTCAGACAGGTGACTCAAACCGGGGAGCTGTTTTTT. It translates to CASSLRQVTQTGELFF.

The DNA for the CDR3 is TGTGCCATCAGTGTAAACAGGGCTCAAAATTCACCCCTCCACTTT. The encoded protein is CAISVNRAQNSPLHF. The V and J genes are TRBV10-3 and TRBJ1-6, with a possible D match to TRBD1 (6 bases). CDR3 length: 15 amino acids. From germline, CDR1 is ENHRY and CDR2 SYGVKD. The V gene lost 4 bases and the J gene lost 7 bases, with 14 bases spanning the gap.

In this sample, this clone turned up once. The rearrangement joins TRBV29-1 to TRBJ2-3, with 10 bases lining up with TRBD2. The CDR3 spans 13 residues. Per germline, CDR1 SQVTM and CDR2 ANQGSEA. The DNA of the CDR3 is TGCAGTGAGGGACTAGCGAGCACAGATACGCAGTATTTT. This translates into CSEGLASTDTQYF.

This clone has just one count. V is TRBV5-4 and J is TRBJ2-1, with 9 bases fitting TRBD1. Germline trimming cut 2 bases from V and 4 bases from J; bases unmatched to any gene: 4. Germline V gene data show CDR1 as SGHNT and CDR2 as YYREEE (reference sequence). This CDR3 comprises 15 residues. This CDR3 reads CASSFDRGFYNEQFF. In DNA form, the CDR3 reads TGTGCCAGCAGCTTCGACAGGGGGTTTTACAATGAGCAGTTCTTC.

The J gene is TRBJ2-2, the V gene TRBV3-1 (or the pseudogene TRBV3-2); D is possibly TRBD1 (6 bases). V lost 0 bases and J lost 2, with 13 bases in between. The length of the CDR3 is 17 residues. The germline V gene encodes CDR1 LGHDT and CDR2 YNNKEL (reference sequence). The CDR3 sequence is CASSQDRWGPNTGELFF. The CDR3, as DNA: TGTGCCAGCAGCCAAGATAGGTGGGGGCCTAACACCGGGGAGCTGTTTTTT.

This clone was recorded only once. This chain uses TRBV7-6 with TRBJ2-5; 7 bases agree with TRBD2. With V trimmed by 1 base and J by 4 bases, 9 bases remained unmatched. This CDR3 contains 16 residues. The germline V gene has CDR1 SGHVS and CDR2 FNYEAQ. The CDR3 sequence is CASSLVRAGVAETQYF. The DNA for the CDR3 is TGTGCCAGCAGCTTAGTCAGGGCGGGAGTAGCAGAGACCCAGTACTTC.

The chain has TRBV7-8 and TRBJ1-2; D ambiguous. Trimming cost V 1 base and J 0 bases, with 12 bases left between them. CDR1 is SGHVS, CDR2 FQNEAQ, per germline. The CDR3 has 16 residues. CDR3 region: CASSLGAQLANYGYTF. CDR3 DNA: TGTGCCAGCAGCTTAGGGGCTCAGTTAGCTAACTATGGCTACACCTTC.

J is TRBJ2-5 and V is TRBV25-1, with a possible D match to TRBD1 (8 bases). Germline CDR1 reads MGHDK; CDR2 reads SYGVNS. CDR3 length: 15 residues. Trimming took 2 bases from V and 2 from J, leaving 12 bases between them. CDR3 nucleotides: TGTGCCAGCAGTGAAGACAGGGGAGGGCAAGAGACCCAGTACTTC. This gives the protein CASSEDRGGQETQYF.

The chain couples TRBV18 to TRBJ2-7, with D unresolved. V lost 1 base and J 4 bases, leaving 2 bases between the germline ends. Germline assignment: CDR1 KGHSH and CDR2 LQKENI. The CDR3 is 11 residues long. The CDR3 region is CASSPLYEQYF. The CDR3 region has the DNA TGTGCCAGCTCACCACTATACGAGCAGTACTTC.

The V gene is TRBV7-2, the J gene TRBJ2-3; D tentatively reads TRBD1 or TRBD2 (5 bases each). The length of the CDR3 is 14 residues. CDR1 is SGHTA and CDR2 is FQGNSA in the germline V gene. Trimming cost V 5 bases and J 2 bases, with 11 bases left between them. CDR3 residues: CASSQGPYTDTQYF. The CDR3 bases are TGTGCCAGCAGCCAGGGACCTTACACAGATACGCAGTATTTT.

This clone turned up a few times. J is TRBJ2-7 and V is TRBV28; D gene uncertain. This CDR3 is 12 amino acids long. CDR1 and CDR2 from the germline V gene are MDHEN and SYDVKM. Trimming removed 5 bases at V and 1 base at J, with 6 bases between. This CDR3 reads CASSPNSYEQYF. The CDR3 coding sequence is TGTGCCAGCAGTCCAAATTCCTACGAGCAGTACTTC.

The chain is built from TRBV2 and TRBJ1-1; D perhaps matches TRBD1 (5 bases). Per the germline V gene, CDR1 is SNHLY and CDR2 is FYNNEI. V lost 1 base to trimming and J lost 3 bases, with 12 bases between them. This CDR3 region has 15 residues. This CDR3 reads CASSEGGLWDTEAFF. The CDR3 DNA reads as TGTGCCAGCAGTGAAGGGGGACTTTGGGACACTGAAGCTTTCTTT.

V is TRBV19 and J is TRBJ2-3; perhaps TRBD2 as D (5 bases). V gave up 6 bases and J gave up 2 bases, with 12 bases separating them. The germline CDR1 and CDR2 sequences are LNHDA and SQIVND (reference sequence). CDR3 length: 14 residues. The CDR3 is CASRRWGDTDTQYF. The CDR3 DNA reads TGTGCCAGTAGGAGGTGGGGAGACACAGATACGCAGTATTTT.